These 3 T cell receptor beta chains came from one sample sequenced in a study of T-cell memory formation after mild COVID-19 (dated by TCRdb to the early 2020s). Libraries were made using 5' RACE. TCRdb names Illumina NovaSeq 6000 as the instrument used. The public sequencing data were trimmed at Q25 with fastp and processed into clonotypes with MiXCR by TCRdb, which kept only in-frame beta chains. A single entry per CDR3 protein holds the most common genes and DNA from its merged rows. Present in this sample are around 510,000 distinct CDR3 sequences, roughly 20% of which were seen just once. The top ten clonotypes cover roughly 8.3% of the sample. Specimen: PBMCs or a T cell subset sorted from them (not recorded which). These receptors came from an adult woman who had mild COVID-19 (a few samples of this study predate the infection). The sample titles of this study are shuffled in the database, so cell type and time point are left out; the donor was told from shared clones.

This chain joins TRBV20-1 and TRBJ1-5, with D possibly TRBD1 on 5 matching bases. The CDR3 is 16 amino acids. Trimming took 5 bases from V and 0 from J, leaving 17 bases between them. CDR1 is DFQATT, CDR2 SNEGSKA, per germline (reference sequence). The CDR3 bases are TGCAGTGCTCAACCGGGATCAGGGCATAGCAATCAGCCCCAGCATTTT. It translates to CSAQPGSGHSNQPQHF.

The CDR3 nucleotides are TGTGCCAGCAGTTTACACAGGGGGCGAAACTACGAGCAGTACTTC. Its protein is CASSLHRGRNYEQYF. The chain employs TRBV27 and TRBJ2-7; 9 nucleotides match TRBD1. V shed 2 bases, J shed 3 bases, and the junction held 5 bases outside the gene matches. The length of the CDR3 is 15 residues. Looked up from germline, CDR1 is MNHEY and CDR2 is SMNVEV (reference sequence).

The genes are TRBV20-1 and TRBJ1-1, with D tentatively TRBD1 (6 bases). The CDR3 runs to 13 residues. The germline gives CDR1 DFQATT, CDR2 SNEGSKA (reference sequence). V dropped 6 bases and J dropped 5 bases, with 16 bases sitting between them. In nucleotides, the CDR3 is TGCAGTGCCTGGGGGGACACACGAACTGAAGCTTTCTTT. It is translated as CSAWGDTRTEAFF.